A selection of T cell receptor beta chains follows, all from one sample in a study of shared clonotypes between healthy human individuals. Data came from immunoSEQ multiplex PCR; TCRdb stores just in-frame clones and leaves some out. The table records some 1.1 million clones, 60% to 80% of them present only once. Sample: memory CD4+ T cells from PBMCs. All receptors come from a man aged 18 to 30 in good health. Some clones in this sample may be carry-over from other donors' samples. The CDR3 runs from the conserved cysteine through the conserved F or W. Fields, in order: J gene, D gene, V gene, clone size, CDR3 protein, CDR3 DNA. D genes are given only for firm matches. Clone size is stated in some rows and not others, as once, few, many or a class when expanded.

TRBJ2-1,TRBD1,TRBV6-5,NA,CASSTRTGGRGQFF,TGTGCCAGCAGTACCCGGACAGGGGGCAGAGGGCAGTTCTTC
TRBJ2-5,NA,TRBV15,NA,CATSRDLLARTDETQYF,TGTGCCACCAGCAGAGATCTCCTGGCCCGAACCGACGAGACCCAGTACTTC
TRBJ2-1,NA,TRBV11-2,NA,CASSLVSGLAYNEQFF,TGTGCCAGCAGCTTAGTTTCCGGGCTAGCGTACAATGAGCAGTTCTTC
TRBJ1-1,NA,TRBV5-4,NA,CASSLFGMNTEAFF,TGTGCCAGCAGCCTCTTTGGTATGAACACTGAAGCTTTCTTT
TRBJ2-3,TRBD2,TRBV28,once,CASSLWASGSFPDTQYF,TGTGCCAGCAGTTTATGGGCTAGCGGGAGTTTCCCAGATACGCAGTATTTT
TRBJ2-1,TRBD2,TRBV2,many,CASSSGRAGGVSYEQFF,TGTGCCAGCAGTTCCGGACGAGCGGGAGGGGTTAGTTATGAGCAGTTCTTC
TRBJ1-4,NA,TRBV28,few,CASSLFPGARGNEKLFF,TGTGCCAGCAGTTTATTTCCGGGGGCGCGGGGAAATGAAAAACTGTTTTTT
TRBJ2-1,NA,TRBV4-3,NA,CASSQRAGPREQFF,TGCGCCAGCAGCCAGAGAGCGGGCCCCCGTGAGCAGTTCTTC
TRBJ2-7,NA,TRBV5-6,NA,CASSLRHRALYEQYF,TGTGCCAGCAGCTTGCGGCACAGGGCCCTTTACGAGCAGTACTTC
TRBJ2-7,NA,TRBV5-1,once,CASSPGPRQAYEQYF,TGCGCCAGCAGCCCAGGACCGAGACAGGCCTACGAGCAGTACTTC
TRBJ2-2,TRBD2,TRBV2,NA,CASSASGATGELFF,TGTGCCAGCAGCGCTAGCGGAGCTACCGGGGAGCTGTTTTTT
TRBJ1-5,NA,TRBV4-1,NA,CASSQLSDWGNQPQHF,TGCGCCAGCAGCCAACTATCCGACTGGGGCAATCAGCCCCAGCATTTT
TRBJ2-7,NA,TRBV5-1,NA,CASSSTPLSYEQYF,TGCGCCAGCAGCTCGACGCCACTCTCCTACGAGCAGTACTTC